These T cell receptor beta chains were read from a single sample in a study of blood T cell repertoires in COVID-19. The assay was immunoSEQ multiplex PCR, and TCRdb's table has in-frame clones only and misses some. The repertoire holds 200,000 to 250,000 clones, more than 80% seen once, with around 7.5% in the top ten. Sequencing was carried out using peripheral blood. Every receptor here comes from a woman older than 75 with COVID-19, enrolled during active disease. Both conserved end residues are part of each CDR3. Each record gives: clone size, V gene, D gene, J gene, CDR3 protein, CDR3 DNA. The D gene is left open where the match is weak. A row's size may be missing; if present it is once, few, many or a size class.

-	TRBV7-6	TRBD2	TRBJ2-2	CASSRQTSGVTGELFF	TGTGCCAGCAGCCGTCAGACTAGCGGAGTCACCGGGGAGCTGTTTTTT
-	TRBV5-1	TRBD2	TRBJ2-5	CASSVKAGQETQYF	TGCGCCAGCAGCGTAAAAGCGGGGCAAGAGACCCAGTACTTC
-	TRBV6-5	TRBD1	TRBJ1-1	CARPDRGNGEAFF	TGTGCCAGGCCTGACAGGGGGAACGGTGAAGCTTTCTTT
-	TRBV20-1	-	TRBJ2-7	CSAQREREQYF	TGCAGCGCGCAACGGGAGAGGGAGCAGTACTTC
-	TRBV6-5	TRBD1	TRBJ1-2	CASTHTRGTGEGYTF	TGTGCCAGCACTCATACGAGGGGGACAGGTGAAGGCTACACCTTC
-	TRBV19	TRBD1	TRBJ2-3	CASKMTGQSDTQYF	TGTGCCAGTAAAATGACAGGGCAATCAGATACGCAGTATTTT
-	TRBV18	-	TRBJ1-6	CASSGRRGSYNSPLHF	TGTGCCAGTTCAGGTCGCAGGGGCTCCTATAATTCACCCCTCCACTTT
-	TRBV18	-	TRBJ2-3	CASSPVWTGRVDTQYF	TGTGCCAGCTCACCAGTCTGGACAGGGAGGGTAGATACGCAGTATTTT
once	TRBV5-1	-	TRBJ2-7	CASKSDPGSSYEQYF	TGCGCCAGCAAATCGGACCCGGGAAGCTCCTACGAGCAGTACTTC
-	TRBV21-1	-	TRBJ2-3	CASASGTDTQYF	TGTGCCAGCGCCTCAGGCACAGATACGCAGTATTTT
-	TRBV7-3	-	TRBJ1-1	CASSLFSGTEAFF	TGTGCCAGCAGCTTATTTTCCGGCACTGAAGCTTTCTTT
-	TRBV7-9	-	TRBJ1-4	CASSPTGLNEKLFF	TGTGCCAGCAGCCCGACAGGTCTGAATGAAAAACTGTTTTTT
-	TRBV21-1	-	TRBJ1-1	CASSDGQGIGTEAFF	TGTGCCAGCAGCGACGGACAGGGGATAGGAACTGAAGCTTTCTTT
-	TRBV20-1	-	TRBJ2-1	CSARDFGQFF	TGCAGTGCTAGAGATTTCGGGCAGTTCTTC
-	TRBV19	TRBD1	TRBJ1-2	CASRPPGQIYGYTF	TGTGCCAGTAGGCCGCCGGGACAGATCTATGGCTACACCTTC
-	TRBV30	-	TRBJ1-3	CACGQGNTIYF	TGTGCCTGTGGACAGGGAAACACCATATATTTT
-	TRBV30	TRBD1	TRBJ1-2	CAHNAGTGYGGYTF	TGTGCCCACAACGCCGGGACAGGGTATGGTGGCTACACCTTC
-	TRBV11-2	-	TRBJ1-3	CASSLGPARRSSGNTIYF	TGTGCCAGCAGCTTAGGGCCAGCCCGACGGAGCTCTGGAAACACCATATATTTT
-	TRBV7-9	-	TRBJ2-7	CASSPPAGSSYEQYF	TGTGCCAGCAGCCCCCCTGCGGGGAGCTCCTACGAGCAGTACTTC
-	TRBV7-9	TRBD1	TRBJ1-4	CASSLSRVQGRNEKLFF	TGTGCCAGCAGCTTATCCAGAGTACAGGGGAGGAATGAAAAACTGTTTTTT
few	TRBV3-1/TRBV3-2	-	TRBJ2-7	CASSQDLAGEQYF	TGTGCCAGCAGCCAAGATCTGGCGGGGGAGCAGTACTTC
-	TRBV18	-	TRBJ1-1	CASSPYRDTEAFF	TGTGCCAGCTCACCATACCGGGACACTGAAGCTTTCTTT
-	TRBV3-1/TRBV3-2	-	TRBJ2-1	CASRGFSRDIRYNEQFF	TGTGCCAGCAGGGGGTTCTCCCGGGACATCCGGTACAATGAGCAGTTCTTC
-	TRBV18	TRBD1	TRBJ1-2	CASSAGTGTYGYTF	TGTGCCAGCTCAGCCGGGACAGGGACCTATGGCTACACCTTC
-	TRBV2	TRBD1	TRBJ1-2	CASSVLRQGDGYTF	TGTGCCAGCAGTGTATTGCGGCAGGGGGATGGCTACACCTTC
-	TRBV11-3	TRBD1	TRBJ2-3	CASSRTKGAGTDTQYF	TGTGCCAGCAGCCGGACAAAGGGGGCTGGCACAGATACGCAGTATTTT
-	TRBV5-1	-	TRBJ2-7	CASSLVESTYEQYF	TGCGCCAGCAGCTTGGTAGAGTCCACCTACGAGCAGTACTTC
-	TRBV11-2	TRBD1	TRBJ1-2	CASSRTGGNYGYTF	TGTGCCAGCAGCAGAACAGGGGGCAACTATGGCTACACCTTC
-	TRBV3-1/TRBV3-2	TRBD1	TRBJ2-7	CASSQLDRGPEQYF	TGTGCCAGCAGCCAACTGGACAGGGGGCCCGAGCAGTACTTC
-	TRBV7-2	-	TRBJ1-2	CASSPDTANGYTF	TGTGCCAGCAGCCCCGACACCGCAAACGGCTACACCTTC
few	TRBV2	-	TRBJ2-7	CASSAAYEQYF	TGTGCCAGCAGTGCGGCCTACGAGCAGTACTTC
few	TRBV5-1	TRBD1	TRBJ1-6	CASSLQGANSPLHF	TGCGCCAGCAGCTTACAGGGGGCTAATTCACCCCTCCACTTT
-	TRBV11-3	TRBD1	TRBJ1-6	CASSRGQGASPLHF	TGTGCCAGCAGCAGAGGACAGGGGGCTTCACCCCTCCACTTT
-	TRBV28	TRBD1	TRBJ2-2	CASSLTGDGGELFF	TGTGCCAGCAGTCTTACAGGGGATGGCGGGGAGCTGTTTTTT
-	TRBV18	-	TRBJ2-2	CASSPGSKNTGELFF	TGTGCCAGCTCACCAGGCTCAAAAAACACCGGGGAGCTGTTTTTT
-	TRBV6-6	TRBD2	TRBJ2-5	CASSTGEGPQRETQYF	TGTGCCAGCAGCACGGGGGAGGGCCCACAAAGGGAGACCCAGTACTTC
few	TRBV29-1	TRBD1	TRBJ1-1	CSVVKGTGGGEAFF	TGCAGCGTTGTTAAGGGGACAGGGGGCGGCGAAGCTTTCTTT
-	TRBV5-6	-	TRBJ2-1	CASNFRRSGSSSYNEQFF	TGTGCCAGCAATTTTCGGCGGTCTGGGTCCAGCTCCTACAATGAGCAGTTCTTC
few	TRBV4-1	-	TRBJ1-1	CASSQAHRNTEAFF	TGCGCCAGCAGCCAAGCTCATAGGAACACTGAAGCTTTCTTT
-	TRBV3-1/TRBV3-2	TRBD1	TRBJ1-2	CASSLSQGVHGYTF	TGTGCCAGCAGCCTATCACAGGGGGTGCATGGCTACACCTTC
-	TRBV10-3	TRBD1	TRBJ1-4	CAISPGQGANEKLFF	TGTGCCATCAGTCCGGGACAGGGCGCGAATGAAAAACTGTTTTTT
few	TRBV2	TRBD1	TRBJ2-7	CASRGQGPTYEQYF	TGTGCCAGCAGGGGACAGGGACCCACCTACGAGCAGTACTTC
-	TRBV6-1	-	TRBJ1-6	CASSEPGSPLHF	TGTGCCAGCAGTGAACCGGGGTCACCCCTCCACTTT
once	TRBV4-1	TRBD2	TRBJ2-3	CASSQVPTSGGAGDTQYF	TGCGCCAGCAGCCAAGTTCCGACTAGCGGGGGGGCCGGGGATACGCAGTATTTT